The T cell receptor (beta chain) described here comes from a study of blood T cells in healthy people across ages. Using a J-beta primer mix together with a sample-barcoded 5' primer, a second PCR was run for about 6 to 11 cycles. At least 2.5 million CDR3-containing paired-end reads were obtained per sample. One entry per CDR3 protein, called by TCRdb with MiXCR from the 5' RACE reads. The repertoire holds some 780,000 distinct CDR3 sequences, with just over 55% as singletons. Germline lookup yields CDR1 SNHLY and CDR2 FYNNEI. The CDR3 loop spans 15 amino acids. With 5 bases clipped from V and 4 bases from J, the junction kept 8 bases outside the gene matches.

The rearrangement uses TRBV2 and TRBJ2-3, with TRBD2 matching 8 bases. The sequence came from a man aged 35 to 55 in good health. Sequencing was performed on blood. The DNA for the CDR3 is TGTGCCAGCAGTCCATCCGGGACTAGTTCAGATACGCAGTATTTT. It codes for CASSPSGTSSDTQYF.